The clone carrying this T cell receptor (beta chain) was observed many times. Its target is unknown. The sample comes from a study of blood T cells in healthy people across ages. Study results and caveats: Researchers said unsorted PBMCs prevented a conclusive naive versus antigen-experienced comparison. Any changes in expanded clonotypes were possibly confounded, as donor CMV status remained unknown.

The use of a sample-barcoded 5' primer and a J-beta primer mix characterized a second PCR of roughly 6 to 11 cycles. TCRdb ran MiXCR on the 5' RACE reads and lists one entry per CDR3 protein. Seen here are about 930,000 distinct CDR3 sequences, 29% observed once, and the top ten hold roughly 10%. PBMCs numbering at least 6.5 million were isolated per sample. Per germline, CDR1 SQVTM and CDR2 ANQGSEA. V was clipped by 4 bases and J by 2 bases, with 7 bases between them. The CDR3 runs 12 residues. These records were also assigned to another study, of T cells of mothers and their children.

The sequencing sample was made of blood. This chain uses TRBV29-1 with TRBJ2-3; D unclear. The receptor's source is a woman in her forties in good health. CDR3 loop: CSVVKVTDTQYF. The CDR3, as DNA: TGCAGCGTTGTAAAAGTCACAGATACGCAGTATTTT.